What follows are 7 T cell receptor beta chains derived from one specimen sequenced in a study of low-dose radiotherapy and immunotherapy resistance in tumors. With TRAV- and TRBV-specific primers, first-strand cDNA was made, covering the alpha and beta chains. TCRs underwent about 22 PCR cycles of amplification with a constant-region primer and V-primer adapter. TCRdb processed the reads anew with MiXCR; each CDR3 protein has one entry. Of 6,000 to 9,000 distinct CDR3 sequences in the sample, 65% to 90% are singletons; the top ten hold roughly 6%. The receptors shown here come from a human donor with advanced metastatic prostate, ovarian, gallbladder or colorectal cancer (not recorded which). This table probably holds off-target reads from a library built for another chain.

The CDR3 nucleotides read TGTGCCAGCAGTTACAACTACGAGCAGTACTTC. It codes for CASSYNYEQYF. The chain links TRBV6-2 or TRBV6-3 to TRBJ2-7; D gene unclear. CDR3 length equals 11 residues. Germline loops: CDR1 MNHEY, CDR2 SVGEGT. V lost 2 bases and J 3 bases, leaving 2 bases between the germline ends.

The chain has TRBV9 and TRBJ1-1; no firm D call. The CDR3 runs to 14 residues. CDR1 and CDR2 from the germline V gene are SGDLS and YYNGEE. The V and J ends lost 4 bases and 2 bases respectively, with 12 bases between them. The DNA of the CDR3 is TGTGCCAGCAGCCCTCCCGCTCATAACACTGAAGCTTTCTTT. This codes for CASSPPAHNTEAFF.

This clonotype was found a few times. The rearrangement links TRBV11-2 to TRBJ2-2, with 9 bases fitting TRBD2. Germline-derived CDR1 and CDR2 are SGHAT and FQNNGV. CDR3 size: 16 residues. J was trimmed by 7 bases and V by 5 bases; bases with no gene match: 11. The CDR3 spells CASSPVVAGVRGELFF. The CDR3, as DNA: TGTGCCAGCAGCCCCGTGGTAGCGGGGGTTCGCGGGGAGCTGTTTTTT.

The chain carries TRBV5-4 and TRBJ2-2, with 10 nucleotides matching TRBD2. Germline V CDR1 and CDR2: SGHNT, YYREEE (reference sequence). Unmatched junction bases numbered 6, after V lost 3 bases and J lost 7 bases. The CDR3 covers 15 residues. The DNA of the CDR3 is TGTGCCAGCAGCTCAGCGGGGGGGCCGGACGGGGAGCTGTTTTTT. Translation gives CASSSAGGPDGELFF. Combining the CDR3 with reference TRBV5-4 and TRBJ2-2 gives the whole variable domain ETGVTQSPTHLIKTRGQQVTLRCSSQSGHNTVSWYQQALGQGPQFIFQYYREEENGRGNFPPRFSGLQFPNYSSELNVNALELDDSALYLCASSSAGGPDGELFFGEGSRLTVL.

This clonotype appeared a single time. The chain employs TRBV20-1 and TRBJ2-5, with D unresolved. Trimming cost V 6 bases and J 1 base, with 18 bases left between them. Germline CDR1 is DFQATT and CDR2 is SNEGSKA (reference sequence). This CDR3 has 15 amino acids. The CDR3 bases are TGCAGTGCATTCCGACTCCCGGGCCTCCAAGAGACCCAGTACTTC. Amino acid sequence: CSAFRLPGLQETQYF.

J is TRBJ1-3 and V is TRBV2; tentatively, D is TRBD1 (5 bases). The CDR3 is 14 amino acids. V was cut by 6 bases and J by 4 bases, with 13 bases left in between. CDR1 SNHLY and CDR2 FYNNEI come from the germline V gene. CDR3 region: CASSTQGAGNTIYF. In DNA form, the CDR3 reads TGTGCCAGCAGCACCCAGGGCGCAGGAAACACCATATATTTT.

Comment on this clonotype: A junction boundary mismatches the germline segment, possibly from a read error. The V and J genes are TRBV12-3 or TRBV12-4 and TRBJ1-4; D uncertain. The CDR3 is 12 amino acids. CDR3: CASSFGPPDAVF. The CDR3 DNA follows: TGTGCCAGCAGTTTTGGTCCCCCCGACGCGGTTTTT.